This T cell receptor (beta chain) was identified during a study of T cells in localized non-small cell lung cancer. General study results and limits: Uninvolved neighboring lung showed the greatest T cell clonality, exceeding tumor.

V was shortened by 5 bases and J by 5 bases, with 8 bases between the two germline ends. This CDR3 has 12 residues. Germline CDR1 reads SEHNR; CDR2 reads FQNEAQ (reference sequence). This clone was detected a few times. No antigen is known for it. Assay: immunoSEQ multiplex PCR; the TCRdb copy retains only in-frame clones and omits some. The repertoire holds under 100,000 clones, with 88% as singletons. The receptor was derived from a woman aged 40-70 years with stage I squamous cell lung carcinoma. This sequence joins TRBV7-9 and TRBJ2-3, with D hard to call. The specimen was peripheral blood, collected before any cancer treatment. This CDR3 reads CASSQIVDTQYF. The DNA for the CDR3 is TGTGCCAGCAGCCAAATCGTAGATACGCAGTATTTT. Using reference TRBV7-9 and TRBJ2-3 for the parts outside the CDR3, the full variable domain is DTGVSQNPRHKITKRGQNVTFRCDPISEHNRLYWYRQTLGQGPEFLTYFQNEAQLEKSRLLSDRFSAERPKGSFSTLEIQRTEQGDSAMYLCASSQIVDTQYFGPGTRLTVL.